The 25 T cell receptor beta chains presented below share a single source sample, sequenced in a study of T cell responses to AZD1222 COVID-19 vaccine. Data came from immunoSEQ multiplex PCR; TCRdb stores just in-frame clones and leaves some out. The sample holds approximately 130,000 clones, roughly nine tenths seen once. Material: peripheral blood, obtained 28 days after the second AZD1222 dose. These receptors came from an adult who received the AZD1222 COVID-19 vaccine.

This chain uses TRBV4-2 with TRBJ2-3; the D is unclear. The CDR3 covers 12 residues. V was clipped by 5 bases and J by 6 bases, with 9 bases between them. The germline CDR1 and CDR2 sequences are LGHNA and YNFKEQ. CDR3 sequence reads: CASSYGVDTQYF. Written as DNA, the CDR3 is TGTGCCAGCAGCTACGGCGTGGATACGCAGTATTTT.

This chain links TRBV14 with TRBJ1-2; maybe TRBD1 (6 bases). The length of the CDR3 is 13 residues. The V and J ends lost 3 bases and 6 bases respectively, with 11 bases between them. Per germline, CDR1 SGHDN and CDR2 FVKESK. The CDR3 protein is CASSQLQGDGYTF. In DNA form, the CDR3 reads TGTGCCAGCAGCCAGCTACAGGGAGATGGCTACACCTTC.

This clone was recorded once. The CDR3 spells CASSLWVASNQPQHF. The CDR3 nucleotides read TGTGCCAGCAGCTTATGGGTGGCTAGCAATCAGCCCCAGCATTTT. This sequence joins TRBV7-2 and TRBJ1-5; D gene unclear. Trimming took off 2 bases at V and 0 bases at J, with 8 bases between the two ends. The CDR3 is 15 residues long. Looked up from germline, CDR1 is SGHTA and CDR2 is FQGNSA.

Here the CDR3 DNA reads TGTGCCACAACAGGGGACACTGAAGCTTTCTTT. Its translation is CATTGDTEAFF. The chain joins TRBV10-3 to TRBJ1-1, with 7 nucleotides matching TRBD1. Trimming removed 10 bases from V and 3 bases from J; junction bases left unmatched: 2. The CDR3 loop spans 11 amino acids. Germline lookup yields CDR1 ENHRY and CDR2 SYGVKD.

This rearrangement joins TRBV6-5 to TRBJ1-1; D gene uncertain. Trimming cost V 5 bases and J 1 base, with 8 bases left between them. Germline assignment: CDR1 MNHEY and CDR2 SVGAGI. The CDR3 runs 13 residues. The CDR3 sequence: CASSIKGNTEAFF. CDR3 in DNA: TGTGCCAGCAGTATTAAGGGGAACACTGAAGCTTTCTTT.

The rearrangement links TRBV30 to TRBJ2-5, with D perhaps TRBD2 (6 bases). V lost 3 bases to trimming and J lost 6 bases, with 11 bases between them. Germline V CDR1 and CDR2: GTSNPN, SVGIG (reference sequence). CDR3 length: 12 residues. CDR3 protein: CAWRGGAKTQYF. The CDR3 DNA reads TGTGCCTGGAGAGGAGGGGCGAAGACCCAGTACTTC.

The V gene is TRBV7-2, the J gene TRBJ1-1; 9 nucleotides agree with TRBD1. Losses at the gene ends were 6 bases for V and 1 base for J; bases not matched to a gene: 12. Germline CDR1 and CDR2: SGHTA and FQGNSA. The CDR3 contains 17 residues. CDR3 region: CASSRHPGQGPNTEAFF. CDR3 coding DNA: TGTGCCAGCAGTAGGCACCCGGGACAGGGACCGAACACTGAAGCTTTCTTT.

This rearrangement joins TRBV30 to TRBJ1-2, with D possibly being TRBD1 (6 bases). V lost 4 bases to trimming and J lost 6 bases, with 12 bases between them. Looked up from germline, CDR1 is GTSNPN and CDR2 is SVGIG (reference sequence). The CDR3 spans 12 residues. The CDR3 spells CAWTRGGDGYTF. The DNA of the CDR3 is TGTGCCTGGACCCGAGGGGGGGATGGCTACACCTTC.

The chain carries TRBV5-1 and TRBJ2-2; D not resolved. Trimming took 4 bases from V and 3 from J, leaving 16 bases between them. This CDR3 region has 16 residues. The germline V gene has CDR1 SGHRS and CDR2 YFSETQ. CDR3 sequence (DNA): TGCGCCAGCAGCCCCTCCCAGTTTTCGCACACCGGGGAGCTGTTTTTT. This translates into CASSPSQFSHTGELFF.

The V gene is TRBV15, the J gene TRBJ1-2; unclear D gene. The germline CDR1 and CDR2 sequences are LNHNV and YYDKDF (reference sequence). V was shortened by 4 bases and J by 0 bases, with 9 bases between the two germline ends. This CDR3 has 14 amino acids. CDR3 sequence: CATSNGRPNYGYTF. As DNA, the CDR3 is TGTGCCACCAGCAACGGACGGCCTAACTATGGCTACACCTTC.

V and J are TRBV6-2 or TRBV6-3 and TRBJ2-5; perhaps TRBD2 as D (5 bases). The CDR3 totals 14 residues. V lost 2 bases, J lost 7 bases, and 14 bases lay in between. CDR1 and CDR2 (germline): MNHEY, SVGEGT. This chain's CDR3 is CASSYTLGEGTQYF. The DNA for the CDR3 is TGTGCCAGCAGTTACACACTAGGAGAGGGGACCCAGTACTTC.

The chain uses TRBV4-3 and TRBJ1-2, with 10 bases aligning to TRBD1. This CDR3 comprises 16 residues. The V gene end was trimmed by 4 bases and the J gene end by 6 bases; junction bases not matched to a gene: 11. Germline V gene data show CDR1 as LGHNA and CDR2 as YSLEER. The DNA for the CDR3 is TGCGCCAGCAGCCTTTCGACCGGGACAGGGGTCCATGGCTACACCTTC. This gives the protein CASSLSTGTGVHGYTF.

In nucleotides, the CDR3 is TGTGCCACCAGCAGAAAACAGGGAGGCTACCACGAGCAGTACTTC. This translates into CATSRKQGGYHEQYF. The chain joins TRBV15 to TRBJ2-7, with D perhaps TRBD1 or TRBD2 (6 bases each). V lost 2 bases and J lost 5, with 16 bases in between. The CDR3 runs 15 residues. CDR1 is LNHNV and CDR2 is YYDKDF in the germline V gene (reference sequence).

The CDR3, as DNA: TGTGCCTGGAGCTCCAGGGCAGGCGAAAAACTGTTTTTT. Translating gives CAWSSRAGEKLFF. This chain uses TRBV30 with TRBJ1-4; weak D call: TRBD1 (5 bases). The ends were cut back, 3 bases at V and 8 bases at J, with 13 bases in the middle. The CDR3 has 13 residues. Per germline, CDR1 GTSNPN and CDR2 SVGIG (reference sequence).

The chain has TRBV19 and TRBJ2-1; D possibly matches TRBD1 or TRBD2 (5 bases each). Germline CDR1 reads LNHDA; CDR2 reads SQIVND (reference sequence). The CDR3 is 16 amino acids. With 3 bases removed from V and 7 bases from J, the gap between germline ends came to 19 bases. In nucleotides, the CDR3 is TGTGCCAGTAGTATTTCCACCGGGATCGAGGGGAATGAGCAGTTCTTC. The encoded protein is CASSISTGIEGNEQFF. The variable domain in full, completed from reference TRBV19 and TRBJ2-1, reads DGGITQSPKYLFRKEGQNVTLSCEQNLNHDAMYWYRQDPGQGLRLIYYSQIVNDFQKGDIAEGYSVSREKKESFPLTVTSAQKNPTAFYLCASSISTGIEGNEQFFGPGTRLTVL.

CDR3 residues: CASSESGTQNSPLHF. CDR3 sequence (DNA): TGTGCCAGCAGTGAATCAGGGACCCAAAATTCACCCCTCCACTTT. This rearrangement joins TRBV2 to TRBJ1-6; maybe TRBD1 (5 bases). The germline V gene has CDR1 SNHLY and CDR2 FYNNEI. Trimming removed 2 bases from V and 7 bases from J, with 12 bases in between. The CDR3 consists of 15 residues.

This sequence joins TRBV7-9 and TRBJ2-3, with D perhaps matching TRBD1 or TRBD2 (5 bases each). Trimming pared 8 bases from V and 2 bases from J, leaving 8 bases between. CDR3 length: 12 residues. CDR1 is SEHNR, CDR2 FQNEAQ, per germline (reference sequence). The CDR3 loop reads CASGGVTDTQYF. The CDR3 coding sequence is TGTGCCAGCGGGGGTGTCACAGATACGCAGTATTTT.

The chain has TRBV6-5 and TRBJ2-3; possibly TRBD1 for D (6 bases). The germline CDR1 and CDR2 sequences are MNHEY and SVGAGI. Trimming removed 6 bases from V and 1 base from J, with 8 bases in between. CDR3 length equals 13 residues. The CDR3 nucleotides read TGTGCCAGCAGCCGACAGGGCACAGATACGCAGTATTTT. The encoded protein is CASSRQGTDTQYF.

This chain uses TRBV30 with TRBJ1-2; 7 bases match TRBD1. V was clipped by 2 bases and J by 8 bases; unmatched bases: 5. The V gene's germline CDR1 is GTSNPN and CDR2 SVGIG (reference sequence). The CDR3 has 12 residues. The chain's CDR3 is CAWSLTGLGYTF. CDR3 sequence (DNA): TGTGCCTGGAGTTTGACAGGGTTAGGCTACACCTTC.

This chain joins TRBV5-1 and TRBJ2-2; D ambiguous. Trimming pared 4 bases from V and 7 bases from J, leaving 8 bases between. The CDR3 has 12 amino acids. The germline gives CDR1 SGHRS, CDR2 YFSETQ. The CDR3 coding sequence is TGCGCCAGCAGCACGGTGGGCGGGGAGCTGTTTTTT. Its translation is CASSTVGGELFF.

The V and J genes are TRBV4-2 and TRBJ2-2; tentative D call: TRBD1 (5 bases). The CDR3 spans 15 residues. Germline V lookup: CDR1 LGHNA, CDR2 YNFKEQ. V was clipped by 1 base and J by 6 bases, with 12 bases between them. CDR3 sequence reads: CASSQGSGFAGELFF. CDR3 nucleotide sequence: TGTGCCAGCAGCCAAGGTTCAGGGTTTGCCGGGGAGCTGTTTTTT.

This clone has just one count. This chain joins TRBV24-1 and TRBJ2-2; 8 bases are a match to TRBD2. CDR3 length: 18 amino acids. V was pared by 10 bases and J by 4 bases, with 19 bases of the junction left unmatched. The germline V gene has CDR1 KGHDR and CDR2 SFDVKD. The CDR3: CATLPPPGLVPFTGELFF. CDR3 nucleotides: TGTGCCACTCTCCCTCCCCCGGGACTAGTTCCTTTCACCGGGGAGCTGTTTTTT.

Concerning this clone: This specimen includes other DNA sequences encoding the same CDR3. The chain joins TRBV18 to TRBJ1-2, with D perhaps TRBD1 (5 bases). The V gene lost 0 bases and the J gene lost 2 bases, with 10 bases spanning the gap. This CDR3 spans 15 amino acids. Germline V lookup: CDR1 KGHSH, CDR2 LQKENI. The CDR3 region has the DNA TGTGCCAGCTCACCACCGGCCGGGACCAACTATGGCTACACCTTC. It is translated as CASSPPAGTNYGYTF.

The J gene is TRBJ1-3, the V gene TRBV7-2; 7 bases agree with TRBD1. V lost 5 bases and J lost 3; bases outside the gene matches: 4. Looked up from germline, CDR1 is SGHTA and CDR2 is FQGNSA. The CDR3 is made up of 14 amino acids. CDR3 coding DNA: TGTGCCAGCAGCCCTCGGGACAGTGGAAACACCATATATTTT. Translated: CASSPRDSGNTIYF.

The V call is TRBV10-3, the J call TRBJ1-1; D uncertain. The CDR3 has 13 amino acids. Per the germline V gene, CDR1 is ENHRY and CDR2 is SYGVKD. V lost 1 base, J lost 1 base, and 4 bases lay in between. This CDR3 is CAISEWENTEAFF. CDR3 sequence (DNA): TGTGCCATCAGTGAGTGGGAGAACACTGAAGCTTTCTTT.